This T cell receptor (beta chain) was found in a study of CD4 and CD8 cells across lung adenocarcinoma regions. TCRdb re-called the PCR reads with MiXCR, one entry per CDR3 protein. The sample contains 15,000 to 20,000 distinct CDR3 sequences, 40% to 60% of which appear only once. Samples came from patients with localized non-small cell lung adenocarcinoma. This CDR3 comprises 13 residues. The ends were cut back, 4 bases at V and 2 bases at J, with 7 bases in the middle. The receptor was isolated from a male donor with lung adenocarcinoma. The CD4 and CD8 labels of this study may be unreliable. The sample was CD8+ T cells from the margin of a lung tumor. The V gene is TRBV12-3 or TRBV12-4, the J gene TRBJ2-3; D ambiguous. Written as DNA, the CDR3 is TGTGCCAGCAGTTCTTCCGCCACAGATACGCAGTATTTT. It encodes CASSSSATDTQYF.